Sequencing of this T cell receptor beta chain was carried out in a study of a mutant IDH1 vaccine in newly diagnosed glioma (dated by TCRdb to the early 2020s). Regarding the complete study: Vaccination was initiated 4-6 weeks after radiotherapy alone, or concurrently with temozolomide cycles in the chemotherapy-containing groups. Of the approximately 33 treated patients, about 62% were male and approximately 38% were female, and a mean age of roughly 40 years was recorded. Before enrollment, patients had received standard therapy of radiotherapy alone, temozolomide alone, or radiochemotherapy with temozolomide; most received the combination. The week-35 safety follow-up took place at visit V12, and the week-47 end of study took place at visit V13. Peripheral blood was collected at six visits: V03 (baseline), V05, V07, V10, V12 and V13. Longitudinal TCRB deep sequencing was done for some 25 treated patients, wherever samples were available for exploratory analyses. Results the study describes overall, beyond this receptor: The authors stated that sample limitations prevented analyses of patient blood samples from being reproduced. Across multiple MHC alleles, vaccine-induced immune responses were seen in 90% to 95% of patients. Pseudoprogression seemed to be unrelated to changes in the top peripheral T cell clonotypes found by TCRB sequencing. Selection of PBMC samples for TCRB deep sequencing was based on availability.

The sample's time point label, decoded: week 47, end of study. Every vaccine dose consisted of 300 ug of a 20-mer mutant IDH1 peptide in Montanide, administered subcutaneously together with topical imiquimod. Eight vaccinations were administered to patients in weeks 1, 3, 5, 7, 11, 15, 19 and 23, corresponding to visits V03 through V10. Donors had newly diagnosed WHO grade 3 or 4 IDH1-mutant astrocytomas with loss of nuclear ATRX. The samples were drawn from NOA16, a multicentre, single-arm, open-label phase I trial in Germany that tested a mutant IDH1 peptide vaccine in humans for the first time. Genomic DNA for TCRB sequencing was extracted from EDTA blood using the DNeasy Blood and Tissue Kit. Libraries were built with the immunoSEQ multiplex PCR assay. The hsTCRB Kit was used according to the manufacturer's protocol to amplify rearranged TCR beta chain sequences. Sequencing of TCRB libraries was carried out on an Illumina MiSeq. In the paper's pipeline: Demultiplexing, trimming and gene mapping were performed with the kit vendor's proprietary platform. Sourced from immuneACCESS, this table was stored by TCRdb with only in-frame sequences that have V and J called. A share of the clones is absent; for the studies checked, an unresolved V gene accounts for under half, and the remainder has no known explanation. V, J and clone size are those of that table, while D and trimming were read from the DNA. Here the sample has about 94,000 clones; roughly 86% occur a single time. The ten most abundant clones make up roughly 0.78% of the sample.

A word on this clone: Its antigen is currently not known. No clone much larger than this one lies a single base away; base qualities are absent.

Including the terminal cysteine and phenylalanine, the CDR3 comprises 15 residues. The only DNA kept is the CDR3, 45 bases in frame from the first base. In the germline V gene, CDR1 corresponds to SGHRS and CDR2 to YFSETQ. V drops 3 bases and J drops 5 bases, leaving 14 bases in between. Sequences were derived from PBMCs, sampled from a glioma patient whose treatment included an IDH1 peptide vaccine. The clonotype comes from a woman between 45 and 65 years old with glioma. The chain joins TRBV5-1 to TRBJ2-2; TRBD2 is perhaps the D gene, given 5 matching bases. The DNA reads TGCGCCAGCAGCTCCGAGGGTTGGGCGACCGGGGAGCTGTTTTTT. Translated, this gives CASSSEGWATGELFF.